These 24 T cell receptor beta chains were sequenced from one sample in a study of CD8 T cells in ankylosing spondylitis. These receptors are not linked to any known antigen. Study observations and caveats: Made up of fewer than ten highly homologous variants, a TCR beta motif appeared characteristic of ankylosing spondylitis blood.

Each CDR3 protein gets one entry after TCRdb re-called the 5' RACE reads with MiXCR. The sample contains some 840,000 distinct CDR3 sequences, approximately 12% of which appear only once. What was sequenced was blood, either unsorted or a sorted T cell fraction (not recorded which). These receptors originate from a male donor with ankylosing spondylitis.

The CDR3 is CSAIPRDTQYF. CDR3 nucleotide sequence: TGCAGTGCTATCCCTCGGGATACGCAGTATTTT. V usage is TRBV20-1 and J usage is TRBJ2-3, with D unresolved. Trimming stripped 4 bases from V and 6 bases from J, with 8 bases between. The CDR3 has 11 residues. From germline, CDR1 is DFQATT and CDR2 SNEGSKA (reference sequence).

The J gene is TRBJ2-2, the V gene TRBV5-4; D is ambiguous. The germline V gene encodes CDR1 SGHNT and CDR2 YYREEE (reference sequence). The CDR3 is 15 residues long. Trimming pared 3 bases from V and 5 bases from J, leaving 14 bases between. The chain's CDR3 is CASSSWRGRTGELFF. In DNA form, the CDR3 reads TGTGCCAGCAGCTCCTGGCGAGGCAGAACCGGGGAGCTGTTTTTT.

V is TRBV5-6 and J is TRBJ1-2, with no clear D. This CDR3 is 13 amino acids long. The germline CDR1 and CDR2 sequences are SGHDT and YYEEEE. V lost 0 bases, J lost 7 bases, and 10 bases lay in between. CDR3: CASSLVAYSGYTF. Written as DNA, the CDR3 is TGTGCCAGCAGCTTGGTAGCATACAGTGGCTACACCTTC.

The chain has TRBV20-1 and TRBJ1-2, with a tentative D call TRBD1 (5 bases). Per the germline V gene, CDR1 is DFQATT and CDR2 is SNEGSKA (reference sequence). Trimming pared 8 bases from V and 3 bases from J, leaving 13 bases between. The CDR3 has 12 residues. The CDR3 region is CSIVVGDYGYTF. CDR3 sequence (DNA): TGCAGTATAGTGGTGGGGGACTATGGCTACACCTTC.

The chain employs TRBV7-2 and TRBJ1-6; 10 bases fit TRBD1. Germline lookup yields CDR1 SGHTA and CDR2 FQGNSA. With 3 bases clipped from V and 7 bases from J, the junction kept 9 bases outside the gene matches. The CDR3 has 17 residues. The chain's CDR3 is CASSFWDLGQGNSPLHF. The CDR3, as DNA: TGTGCCAGCAGCTTTTGGGACCTGGGACAGGGGAATTCACCCCTCCACTTT.

In its sample, this clonotype was seen many times. The chain is built from TRBV7-2 and TRBJ1-1; no reliable D call. Trimming took 2 bases from V and 4 from J, leaving 11 bases between them. This CDR3 spans 14 amino acids. CDR1 and CDR2 (germline): SGHTA, FQGNSA. CDR3 sequence: CASSLIGGSTEAFF. For the CDR3, the DNA is TGTGCCAGCAGCTTAATCGGCGGCTCCACTGAAGCTTTCTTT.

Many counts were recorded for this clonotype. This chain uses TRBV20-1 with TRBJ2-3, with 9 bases fitting TRBD2. V shed 1 base, J shed 3 bases, and the junction held 2 bases outside the gene matches. This CDR3 has 14 residues. Germline V lookup: CDR1 DFQATT, CDR2 SNEGSKA (reference sequence). CDR3 loop: CSARGGRGTDTQYF. CDR3 sequence (DNA): TGCAGTGCTAGAGGCGGGAGGGGGACAGATACGCAGTATTTT.

This clonotype was counted a few times. The chain carries TRBV6-2 or TRBV6-3 and TRBJ2-1; TRBD2 agrees at 12 bases. This CDR3 spans 20 amino acids. The V segment lost 2 bases and the J segment 3 bases; nucleotides outside the gene matches: 14. Germline lookup yields CDR1 MNHEY and CDR2 SVGEGT. Here the CDR3 reads CASSYAWGLAGVPIYNEQFF. The CDR3, as DNA: TGTGCCAGCAGTTACGCGTGGGGACTAGCGGGCGTTCCCATCTACAATGAGCAGTTCTTC.

This clonotype was detected ten times or more. The chain is built from TRBV6-6 and TRBJ2-3; perhaps D is TRBD1 or TRBD2 (5 bases each). The CDR3 is 13 amino acids. V was clipped by 7 bases and J by 9 bases, with 17 bases between them. CDR1 is MNHNY and CDR2 is SVGAGI in the germline V gene (reference sequence). CDR3 residues: CASTGGPEGTQYF. The CDR3 nucleotides read TGTGCCAGCACTGGAGGACCCGAGGGGACGCAGTATTTT.

In its sample, this clonotype was seen many times. The V call is TRBV7-8, the J call TRBJ2-3; the match to TRBD2 covers 11 bases. J was trimmed by 2 bases and V by 2 bases; bases with no gene match: 3. This CDR3 is 16 amino acids long. Germline values: CDR1 SGHVS, CDR2 FQNEAQ. The CDR3 nucleotides read TGTGCCAGCAGCTTACTAGCGGGGGGCCACACAGATACGCAGTATTTT. This encodes CASSLLAGGHTDTQYF.

The J gene is TRBJ2-7, the V gene TRBV18; tentative D call: TRBD2 (6 bases). This CDR3 has 12 amino acids. Trimming took 2 bases from V and 5 from J, leaving 7 bases between them. From germline, CDR1 is KGHSH and CDR2 LQKENI. The CDR3 DNA reads as TGTGCCAGCTCACCAGGCGGGGACGAGCAGTACTTC. It specifies CASSPGGDEQYF.

The CDR3 reads CSASSRRQFF. The CDR3 bases are TGCAGTGCTAGTTCCCGCAGGCAGTTCTTC. The chain is built from TRBV20-1 and TRBJ2-1, with unresolved D. Between the trimmed V and J ends, which lost 3 bases and 12 bases, there was a span of 9 bases. The CDR3 totals 10 residues. Per the germline V gene, CDR1 is DFQATT and CDR2 is SNEGSKA (reference sequence).

The J gene is TRBJ1-2, the V gene TRBV10-3; D not certain. Trimming took 3 bases from V and 9 from J, leaving 14 bases between them. Germline values: CDR1 ENHRY, CDR2 SYGVKD. The length of the CDR3 is 13 residues. DNA of the CDR3: TGTGCCATCAGTGACATAACGACTCGGAGCTACACCTTC. It specifies CAISDITTRSYTF.

The CDR3 spells CAISPSGRTYNEQFF. CDR3 DNA: TGTGCCATCAGTCCTAGCGGGAGGACCTACAATGAGCAGTTCTTC. This chain links TRBV10-3 with TRBJ2-1, with 11 bases aligning to TRBD2. V shed 5 bases, J shed 2 bases, and the junction held 2 bases outside the gene matches. CDR1 and CDR2 from the germline V gene are ENHRY and SYGVKD. CDR3 length: 15 residues.

This clonotype showed up just a few times. The chain has TRBV20-1 and TRBJ2-1, with unresolved D. The CDR3 length is 14 residues. V was cut by 3 bases and J by 1 base, with 10 bases left in between. Germline lookup yields CDR1 DFQATT and CDR2 SNEGSKA (reference sequence). The CDR3 sequence: CSASYGGSYNEQFF. Written as DNA, the CDR3 is TGCAGTGCTAGTTACGGCGGTTCCTACAATGAGCAGTTCTTC.

This clonotype has a count of ten or more. The chain employs TRBV10-3 and TRBJ1-6; a weak D match, TRBD1 (6 bases). Deletions cut 6 bases from V and 7 bases from J, with 13 bases between. Per the germline V gene, CDR1 is ENHRY and CDR2 is SYGVKD. This CDR3 contains 14 residues. CDR3 amino acids: CAISHVDRNSPLHF. The CDR3 coding sequence is TGTGCCATCAGCCACGTAGACAGGAATTCACCCCTCCACTTT.

In nucleotides, the CDR3 is TGTGCCAGCTCACCAGGGTTCGAAGAGACCCAGTACTTC. As protein: CASSPGFEETQYF. The chain employs TRBV18 and TRBJ2-5; no clear D gene. The ends were cut back, 2 bases at V and 3 bases at J, with 7 bases in the middle. This CDR3 comprises 13 residues. Germline-derived CDR1 and CDR2 are KGHSH and LQKENI.

This clonotype was seen only a few times. The chain joins TRBV18 to TRBJ2-3, with D tentatively TRBD2 (5 bases). V was shortened by 3 bases and J by 2 bases, with 9 bases between the two germline ends. Germline loops: CDR1 KGHSH, CDR2 LQKENI. The CDR3 runs to 14 residues. In DNA form, the CDR3 reads TGTGCCAGCTCACCGGACTCAACCACAGATACGCAGTATTTT. This gives the protein CASSPDSTTDTQYF.

Comment on this clonotype: Given a much more abundant clone one base away, this may be a read error. The rearrangement links TRBV7-2 to TRBJ2-5, with D unresolved. The germline gives CDR1 SGHTA, CDR2 FQGNSA. Trimming removed 4 bases from V and 5 bases from J, with 11 bases in between. This CDR3 is built from 13 residues. CDR3 loop: CASSSDLYETQYF. The CDR3, as DNA: TGTGCCAGCAGCTCAGATTTATATGAGACCCAGTACTTC.

This clonotype was seen more than once but under ten times. The rearrangement joins TRBV9 to TRBJ1-6, with a tentative D call TRBD1 (5 bases). The CDR3 has 15 residues. CDR1 is SGDLS and CDR2 is YYNGEE in the germline V gene. Trimming took off 0 bases at V and 9 bases at J, with 13 bases between the two ends. This CDR3 is CASSVDGGPGSPLHF. The CDR3 nucleotides are TGTGCCAGCAGCGTAGATGGGGGTCCGGGTTCACCCCTCCACTTT.

This clonotype was seen a few times. The chain has TRBV20-1 and TRBJ1-2, with D possibly TRBD1 on 6 matching bases. Germline CDR1 is DFQATT and CDR2 is SNEGSKA (reference sequence). V shed 6 bases and J shed 7 bases, with 18 bases lying between them. This CDR3 has 13 amino acids. This CDR3 reads CSAPSRGAVGYTF. The CDR3, as DNA: TGCAGTGCCCCCTCAAGGGGGGCGGTTGGCTACACCTTC.

This clonotype was detected many times. This sequence joins TRBV29-1 and TRBJ1-2; D is unclear. V was cut by 5 bases and J by 6 bases, with 13 bases left in between. Germline loops: CDR1 SQVTM, CDR2 ANQGSEA. This CDR3 contains 12 residues. The CDR3 nucleotides read TGCAGCGTTTCCTCCCCTTCGGATGGCTACACCTTC. Encoded protein: CSVSSPSDGYTF.

This chain joins TRBV5-1 and TRBJ2-2; 9 bases map to TRBD2. This CDR3 is built from 14 residues. V lost 3 bases to trimming and J lost 9 bases; unmatched junction nucleotides: 6. CDR1 is SGHRS, CDR2 YFSETQ, per germline. The DNA for the CDR3 is TGCGCCAGCAGCTCGGTAGCGGGAGAGAGGGAGCTGTTTTTT. It is translated as CASSSVAGERELFF. The full variable domain, rest sourced from reference TRBV5-1 and TRBJ2-2, is KAGVTQTPRYLIKTRGQQVTLSCSPISGHRSVSWYQQTPGQGLQFLFEYFSETQRNKGNFPGRFSGRQFSNSRSEMNVSTLELGDSALYLCASSSVAGERELFFGEGSRLTVL.

This clonotype was counted between two and nine times. This chain joins TRBV4-3 and TRBJ2-2; D perhaps matches TRBD1 (5 bases). The germline V and J ends were trimmed by 0 bases and 6 bases, with 17 bases remaining between them. The CDR3 spans 17 residues. The germline gives CDR1 LGHNA, CDR2 YSLEER. The DNA of the CDR3 is TGCGCCAGCAGCCAAGAATCAGGAGCAGGGTGGGCCGGGGAGCTGTTTTTT. Translated: CASSQESGAGWAGELFF.